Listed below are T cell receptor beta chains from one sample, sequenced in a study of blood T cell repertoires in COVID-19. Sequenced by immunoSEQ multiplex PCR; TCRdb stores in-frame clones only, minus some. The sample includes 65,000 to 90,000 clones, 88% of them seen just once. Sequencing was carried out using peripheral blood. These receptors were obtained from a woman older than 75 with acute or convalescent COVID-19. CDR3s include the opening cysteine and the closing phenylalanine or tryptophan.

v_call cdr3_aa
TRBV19 CASSKPGLSRNQPQHF
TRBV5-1 CASSNSGNYGYTF
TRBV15 CATQQGASSPYGYTF
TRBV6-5 CASRRREAKNIQYF
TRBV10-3 CAISESLRAQYF
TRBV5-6 CASSPRQAGWTGELFF
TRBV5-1 CASSASSLEESYNEQFF
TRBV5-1 CASSFTGNTEAFF
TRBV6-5 CASSSVKNTEAFF
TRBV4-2 CASSQGLAGGQETQYF
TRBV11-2 CASSFQGAGQYF
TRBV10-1 CASSESTGDLPLYGYTF
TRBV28 CASSFRSPSNEQYF
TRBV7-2 CASSPPGTGELFF
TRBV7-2 CASSLETGVWNEQFF
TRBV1 CTSSQATGGPPDTQYF
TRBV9 CASSPFGPQGTYNEQFF
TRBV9 CASSVAFETQYF
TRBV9 CASSPGLAGEGGELFF
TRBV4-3 CASSQEAGLAGANVLTF
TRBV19 CASSTYLDRVGNQPQHF
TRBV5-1 CASSLQESNTEAFF
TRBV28 CASSLSVLYGYTF
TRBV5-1 CASSLVTSSYNEQFF
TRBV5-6 CASSSKGRNTEAFF
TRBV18 CASSPGAPYNEQFF
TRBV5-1 CASSTLAANTGELFF
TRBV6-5 CASRQLHEAFF
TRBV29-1 CSVGSSGPDTQYF
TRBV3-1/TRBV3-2 CASSQNQGSGNTIYF
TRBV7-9 CASSRETAYGYTF
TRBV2 CASSEQVDQPQHF
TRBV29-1 CSVELAGVYNEQFF
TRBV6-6 CASRPNNYEQYF
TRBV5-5 CASSYRDTLLGGYTF
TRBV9 CASSARSESEQFF
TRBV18 CASSKDRDQETQYF
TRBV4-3 CVSSQDVTGGVGRGTEAFF
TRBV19 CASSIQGKAGYTF
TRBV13 CASSPGGVVGYTF
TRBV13 CASSLKGYEQYF